A single sample gave rise to the 23 T cell receptor beta chains below, sequenced in a study of T cell clonality in common variable immunodeficiency. Clones were read by immunoSEQ multiplex PCR, and TCRdb kept only the in-frame ones, dropping some. There are about 39,000 clones in the sample, none observed a single time. What was sequenced was peripheral blood mononuclear cells. The source is a person aged 18 to 70 in good health.

This clone has more than one count but fewer than ten. Read sequence stops 3 residues before the CDR3 end, and the germline J gene provides the missing end. The chain combines TRBV7-9 with TRBJ1-1, with D maybe TRBD1 (5 bases). The germline gives CDR1 SEHNR, CDR2 FQNEAQ (reference sequence). CDR3 length equals 14 residues. Trimming shortened V by 0 bases and J by 1 base, and 6 bases separated the two germline ends. CDR3 residues: CASSLAGQNTEAFF. The sequenced CDR3 bases are TGTGCCAGCAGCTTAGCGGGGCAGAACACTGAA. The full variable domain, in which reference TRBV7-9 and TRBJ1-1 provide the parts outside the CDR3, is DTGVSQNPRHKITKRGQNVTFRCDPISEHNRLYWYRQTLGQGPEFLTYFQNEAQLEKSRLLSDRFSAERPKGSFSTLEIQRTEQGDSAMYLCASSLAGQNTEAFFGQGTRLTVV.

This clone came up many times. The sequenced fragment ends 3 residues before the CDR3 boundary, so the rest is inferred from the germline J gene. The rearrangement joins TRBV19 to TRBJ1-5; perhaps TRBD1 as D (6 bases). Germline V CDR1 and CDR2: LNHDA, SQIVND (reference sequence). Between the trimmed V and J ends, which lost 5 bases and 2 bases, there was a span of 13 bases. CDR3 length: 15 residues. CDR3 sequence: CASSETGSRNQPQHF. The CDR3 DNA, read in part, is TGTGCCAGTAGTGAAACAGGGAGTCGCAATCAGCCC.

This clone has at least ten counts. Coverage ceases 3 residues before the CDR3 finishes, and the germline J gene fills in the end. The chain joins TRBV4-2 to TRBJ2-3, with 9 bases lining up with TRBD2. The CDR3 totals 18 residues. V shed 0 bases and J 2 bases; nucleotides not matched to a gene: 9. Germline CDR1 and CDR2: LGHNA and YNFKEQ. The CDR3 is CASSQEVLAGTDTDTQYF. The CDR3 bases that were read are TGTGCCAGCAGCCAAGAGGTCCTAGCGGGGACCGACACAGATACG.

This clone was counted ten times or more. The read finishes 3 residues shy of the CDR3 end, and the germline J gene is used to complete it. The V call is TRBV19, the J call TRBJ2-6, with D hard to call. CDR3 length: 15 amino acids. The germline CDR1 and CDR2 sequences are LNHDA and SQIVND (reference sequence). V was cut by 3 bases and J by 2 bases, with 8 bases left in between. The sequenced CDR3 bases are TGTGCCAGTAGTATTATGACAACTGGGGCCAACGTC. It codes for CASSIMTTGANV. The whole CDR3 protein reads CASSIMTTGANVLTF.

Many counts were recorded for this clone. The CDR3 is cut off 3 residues early in the read; its end comes from the germline J gene. The chain employs TRBV7-2 and TRBJ2-1, with 14 positions matching TRBD2. The junction had 3 bases not matched to a gene; V was cut back by 0 bases and J by 8 bases. Germline lookup yields CDR1 SGHTA and CDR2 FQGNSA. The CDR3 extends over 16 amino acids. The CDR3 DNA, read in part, is TGTGCCAGCAGCTTAGCGGGGACTAGCGGGAGAGATGAG. Translation gives CASSLAGTSGRDE. The entire CDR3 protein is CASSLAGTSGRDEQFF.

This clone was seen many times. The CDR3 end lies 3 residues beyond the end of the read and is filled in from the germline J gene. The rearrangement links TRBV6-1 to TRBJ2-1; TRBD1 matches at 8 bases. The CDR3 sequence is 15 residues long. V lost 4 bases to trimming and J lost 4 bases; unmatched junction nucleotides: 6. CDR1 and CDR2 from the germline V gene are MNHNS and SASEGT. CDR3 DNA, as far as it was read: TGTGCCAGCAGTGCCGGGACAGGCGTGTACAATGAG. Translated: CASSAGTGVYNE. The whole CDR3 sequence reads CASSAGTGVYNEQFF.

This clone appeared many times. From the germline J gene comes the end of the CDR3, since the read stops 3 residues before it. This chain uses TRBV5-1 with TRBJ2-1; TRBD2 matches at 13 bases. Germline CDR1 reads SGHRS; CDR2 reads YFSETQ. The V and J ends lost 5 bases and 9 bases, in that order; junction bases with no gene match: 8. This CDR3 region has 15 residues. The part of the CDR3 DNA that was read is TGCGCCAGCAGGAAGGCCGGGACTAGCGGGACTGAG. Amino acids: CASRKAGTSGTE. The entire CDR3 sequence reads CASRKAGTSGTEQFF.

This clone was detected only a few times. The CDR3 is cut off 3 residues early in the read; its end comes from the germline J gene. The chain combines TRBV5-1 with TRBJ2-3, with TRBD2 matching over 9 bases. CDR1 is SGHRS, CDR2 YFSETQ, per germline. CDR3 size: 17 residues. Trimming cost V 4 bases and J 4 bases; bases outside gene matches: 13. CDR3 bases read: TGCGCCAGCAGCCCTCCCGTTAGCGGGAGAGGGGCAGATACG. Its translation: CASSPPVSGRGADT. The whole CDR3 sequence is CASSPPVSGRGADTQYF.

This clone was seen many times. The read is 3 residues too short to cover the CDR3 end, so that end is filled in from the germline J gene. The V call is TRBV7-3, the J call TRBJ2-1; 7 nucleotides agree with TRBD1. The CDR3 runs to 14 residues. The V segment lost 5 bases and the J segment 5 bases; nucleotides outside the gene matches: 6. From germline, CDR1 is SGHTA and CDR2 FQGTGA. The CDR3 loop is CASSLSGTDNEQFF. Partial CDR3 DNA: TGTGCCAGCAGCCTCTCCGGGACAGACAATGAG.

The CDR3 is CASSRSDYDYTF. CDR3 DNA, as far as it was read: TGTGCCAGCTCACGCAGCGACTACGAC. The chain combines TRBV18 with TRBJ1-2; the D is unclear. The CDR3 extends 3 residues past the end of the read, so its final part is completed from the germline J gene. Germline-derived CDR1 and CDR2 are KGHSH and LQKENI. The CDR3 sequence is 12 residues long.

This clone appeared a few times. The sequenced fragment ends 3 residues before the CDR3 boundary, so the rest is inferred from the germline J gene. The V gene is TRBV18, the J gene TRBJ1-4, with D possibly matching TRBD1 (6 bases). The V and J ends lost 4 bases and 0 bases respectively, with 18 bases between them. The germline CDR1 and CDR2 sequences are KGHSH and LQKENI. The CDR3 has 18 residues. The CDR3 loop reads CASSRTRQDHATNEKLFF. The sequenced part of the CDR3 DNA is TGTGCCAGCTCACGTACCCGACAGGACCACGCAACTAATGAAAAA.

This clone came up a few times. The missing CDR3 end, 3 residues past where the read stops, is filled in from the germline J gene. The V call is TRBV7-8, the J call TRBJ2-1; 10 bases are a match to TRBD2. This CDR3 spans 15 amino acids. V gave up 3 bases and J gave up 2 bases; unmatched junction bases: 1. Germline CDR1 is SGHVS and CDR2 is FQNEAQ. The CDR3 is CASSFTSGTYNEQFF. The DNA read from the CDR3 is TGTGCCAGCAGCTTTACTAGCGGGACCTACAATGAG.

The CDR3 bases that were read are TGTGCCAGCAGCTTAGGGTCTAGCGGGAGCTACGAC. It yields the protein CASSLGSSGSYD. The entire CDR3 protein is CASSLGSSGSYDYTF. The V and J genes are TRBV7-6 and TRBJ1-2; D remains ambiguous. The read halts 3 residues ahead of the CDR3 end, with the missing end drawn from the germline J gene. The CDR3 covers 15 residues. Germline CDR1 SGHVS, CDR2 FNYEAQ. Filled out from reference TRBV7-6 and TRBJ1-2, the complete variable domain reads GAGVSQSPRYKVTKRGQDVALRCDPISGHVSLYWYRQALGQGPEFLTYFNYEAQQDKSGLPNDRFSAERPEGSISTLTIQRTEQRDSAMYRCASSLGSSGSYDYTFGSGTRLTVV.

This clone was found a few times. The CDR3 protein is CASSPRQLADTSSYDYTF. The CDR3 bases that were read are TGTGCCAGCTCACCACGTCAACTAGCGGACACTAGCTCCTACGAC. The rearrangement uses TRBV18 and TRBJ1-2; tentatively, D is TRBD1 (5 bases). The CDR3 end falls 3 residues outside the read, so it is completed with the germline J gene. The CDR3 runs to 18 residues. Germline values: CDR1 KGHSH, CDR2 LQKENI.

As for this clone: The CDR3 end lies 3 residues beyond the end of the read and is filled in from the germline J gene. The chain joins TRBV10-3 to TRBJ2-1; 8 positions match TRBD1. The V segment lost 7 bases and the J segment 0 bases; nucleotides outside the gene matches: 8. The CDR3 length is 16 residues. CDR1 ENHRY and CDR2 SYGVKD come from the germline V gene. CDR3 region: CAIKNTGGNSYNEQFF. The sequenced part of the CDR3 DNA is TGTGCCATCAAGAACACAGGGGGAAACTCCTACAATGAG.

This clone has a count of ten or more. The CDR3 extends 3 residues past the end of the read, so its final part is completed from the germline J gene. J is TRBJ2-1 and V is TRBV7-9, with 8 bases aligning to TRBD2. The CDR3 is 15 residues long. V lost 1 base to trimming and J lost 9 bases; unmatched junction nucleotides: 8. Germline CDR1 SEHNR, CDR2 FQNEAQ (reference sequence). The chain's CDR3 is CASSLVVSGIIEQFF. The part of the CDR3 DNA that was read is TGTGCCAGCAGCTTAGTGGTTAGCGGGATCATTGAG.

This clone was observed a few times. The observed sequence ends 3 residues before the CDR3 terminus, with the missing tail filled in from the germline J gene. The chain couples TRBV11-2 to TRBJ2-1, with 9 bases lining up with TRBD2. This CDR3 is built from 14 residues. The V gene's germline CDR1 is SGHAT and CDR2 FQNNGV. The V and J ends lost 11 bases and 9 bases, in that order; junction bases with no gene match: 14. CDR3 DNA, as far as it was read: TGTGCCCCCTTGGGCGGGAGGGCCTCAGCTGAG. Protein: CAPLGGRASAE. The full CDR3 protein is CAPLGGRASAEQFF.

This clone was observed many times. Sequencing ends 3 residues short of the CDR3 end; the germline J gene provides the rest. The J gene is TRBJ2-5, the V gene TRBV9, with D unclear. Germline V gene lookup returns CDR1 SGDLS and CDR2 YYNGEE. The CDR3 totals 13 residues. V shed 2 bases and J shed 1 base, with 6 bases lying between them. The CDR3 sequence is CASSVSSQETQYF. CDR3 DNA (partial): TGTGCCAGCAGCGTTAGTAGCCAAGAGACC.

This clone was observed a handful of times. The read finishes 3 residues shy of the CDR3 end, and the germline J gene is used to complete it. The J gene is TRBJ1-4, the V gene TRBV2; TRBD1 matches 9 bases. Per germline, CDR1 SNHLY and CDR2 FYNNEI. The CDR3 covers 16 residues. The V gene end was trimmed by 5 bases and the J gene end by 7 bases; junction bases not matched to a gene: 11. The part of the CDR3 DNA that was read is TGTGCCAGCAGTTATAGAGGAACAGGGGGCGGTGAAAAA. Translation: CASSYRGTGGGEK. The CDR3 as a whole reads CASSYRGTGGGEKLFF. The full variable domain, completed using reference TRBV2 and TRBJ1-4, is EPEVTQTPSHQVTQMGQEVILRCVPISNHLYFYWYRQILGQKVEFLVSFYNNEISEKSEIFDDQFSVERPDGSNFTLKIRSTKLEDSAMYFCASSYRGTGGGEKLFFGSGTQLSVL.

This clone was found many times. The CDR3 goes on 3 residues after the read ends, and that part is filled in from the germline J gene. V and J are TRBV20-1 and TRBJ2-7; 10 nucleotides align to TRBD2. Trimming at V came to 0 bases and at J to 1 base, leaving 15 bases not matched to a gene. Germline V lookup: CDR1 DFQATT, CDR2 SNEGSKA (reference sequence). This CDR3 has 19 amino acids. CDR3 DNA (partial): TGCAGTGCTAGAGATTCCACCACTAGCGGGGCCTGGCTGTCCTACGAG. It is translated as CSARDSTTSGAWLSYE. The complete CDR3 reads CSARDSTTSGAWLSYEQYF.

As concerns this clone: The CDR3 goes on 3 residues after the read ends, and that part is filled in from the germline J gene. The chain employs TRBV2 and TRBJ2-7; D unresolved. V dropped 5 bases and J dropped 4 bases, with 12 bases sitting between them. CDR3 length equals 13 residues. Germline assignment: CDR1 SNHLY and CDR2 FYNNEI. CDR3 residues: CASSNSRDYEQYF. CDR3 DNA (partial): TGTGCCAGCAGTAACTCACGAGATTACGAG.

This clone was seen at least ten times. The CDR3 goes on 3 residues after the read ends, and that part is filled in from the germline J gene. The chain links TRBV30 to TRBJ2-7, with 7 bases that match TRBD1. Trimming at V came to 8 bases and at J to 1 base, leaving 5 bases not matched to a gene. CDR1 and CDR2 from the germline V gene are GTSNPN and SVGIG (reference sequence). The CDR3 contains 12 residues. The DNA read from the CDR3 is TGTGCCGGGACAGAAAATTCCTACGAG. It is translated as CAGTENSYE. In full, the CDR3 is CAGTENSYEQYF.

A word on this clone: The CDR3 extends 3 residues past the end of the read, so its final part is completed from the germline J gene. The chain uses TRBV2 and TRBJ2-1, with TRBD2 matching over 9 bases. The ends lost 6 bases at V and 6 bases at J; junction bases unmatched: 6. This CDR3 comprises 14 residues. The germline gives CDR1 SNHLY, CDR2 FYNNEI. Here the CDR3 reads CASREPLAGNEQFF. The CDR3 bases that were read are TGTGCCAGCAGGGAGCCACTAGCGGGCAATGAG.